The 15 T cell receptor beta chains given below trace back to one sample, sequenced in a study of shared clonotypes between healthy human individuals. Libraries were prepared by immunoSEQ multiplex PCR; TCRdb keeps only in-frame clonotypes and omits some of them. The sample lists more than 2 million clones, 95% occurring once. Material: naive CD4+ T cells sorted from blood. Subset reported: CD45RA+ positively selected. The origin of the receptors is a man younger than 30 in good health.

As concerns this clone: The sample has other DNA sequences that encode this CDR3 too. This chain uses TRBV5-1 with TRBJ2-2; 7 bases map to TRBD2. The CDR3 length is 15 residues. The J segment lost 3 bases and the V segment lost 0 bases, leaving 2 bases of the junction unmatched. Germline lookup yields CDR1 SGHRS and CDR2 YFSETQ. CDR3 sequence reads: CASSLERGDTGELFF. DNA of the CDR3: TGCGCCAGCAGCTTGGAGCGGGGCGACACCGGGGAGCTGTTTTTT.

J is TRBJ1-3 and V is TRBV6-1; D is perhaps TRBD1 (5 bases). The CDR3 is made up of 15 amino acids. The V end lost 6 bases, the J end lost 2 bases, and 14 bases lay between the germline ends. Germline-derived CDR1 and CDR2 are MNHNS and SASEGT. CDR3 sequence: CASRPPGVAGNTIYF. Here the CDR3 DNA reads TGTGCCAGCAGACCTCCGGGGGTGGCTGGAAACACCATATATTTT.

In DNA, the CDR3 is TGTGCCAGCAGTGACTCGATGGAACCAGCGGGAGGCCTCATACAAGAGACCCAGTACTTC. Protein product: CASSDSMEPAGGLIQETQYF. This chain connects TRBV6-4 to TRBJ2-5, with TRBD2 identical over 9 bases. This CDR3 region has 20 residues. Germline CDR1 and CDR2: MRHNA and SNTAGT. V shed 0 bases and J 2 bases; nucleotides not matched to a gene: 16.

The gene calls are TRBV10-3 and TRBJ2-7; a possible D gene is TRBD1 (5 bases). V gave up 5 bases and J gave up 6 bases, with 14 bases separating them. From germline, CDR1 is ENHRY and CDR2 SYGVKD. The CDR3 runs to 13 residues. This CDR3 reads CAISSTSQGEQYF. CDR3 coding DNA: TGTGCCATCAGTTCGACCAGTCAGGGCGAGCAGTACTTC.

This clone was detected once. The CDR3 region is CASSPASQQGTSKETQYF. CDR3 DNA: TGTGCCAGCAGCCCAGCGTCCCAACAGGGGACTAGCAAAGAGACCCAGTACTTC. V gene TRBV11-2 combines with J gene TRBJ2-5, with 9 bases matching TRBD2. Germline V lookup: CDR1 SGHAT, CDR2 FQNNGV. J lost 3 bases, V lost 5 bases, and 16 bases had no gene match. CDR3 size: 18 residues.

J is TRBJ1-5 and V is TRBV28; D might be TRBD1 (6 bases). Per germline, CDR1 MDHEN and CDR2 SYDVKM. Trimming left V 3 bases short and J 6 bases short, with 9 bases between. CDR3 size: 13 residues. The CDR3 reads CASSLGGPQPQHF. The CDR3 nucleotides are TGTGCCAGCAGTTTGGGGGGGCCTCAGCCCCAGCATTTT.

The chain couples TRBV5-4 to TRBJ1-2, with D possibly matching TRBD1 (5 bases). CDR1 is SGHNT, CDR2 YYREEE, per germline (reference sequence). Trimming cost V 3 bases and J 9 bases, with 15 bases left between them. The length of the CDR3 is 13 residues. CDR3 sequence: CASSWGNVESYTF. The CDR3 coding sequence is TGTGCCAGCAGCTGGGGGAATGTCGAGAGCTACACCTTC.

The chain links TRBV18 to TRBJ2-5, with D hard to call. Germline V gene sequence: CDR1 KGHSH, CDR2 LQKENI. The CDR3 is 13 residues long. Trimming took 6 bases from V and 4 from J, leaving 12 bases between them. CDR3 region: CASSLGWRETQYF. CDR3 sequence (DNA): TGTGCCAGCTCCTTAGGGTGGCGAGAGACCCAGTACTTC.

This clone appeared once. Other DNA sequences from this sample encode an identical CDR3 as well. The chain has TRBV18 and TRBJ2-7; D possibly corresponds to TRBD1 (5 bases). CDR1 and CDR2 from the germline V gene are KGHSH and LQKENI. Trimming cost V 3 bases and J 2 bases, with 11 bases left between them. The CDR3 covers 14 residues. The chain's CDR3 is CASSPPPGTYEQYF. DNA of the CDR3: TGTGCCAGCTCACCCCCTCCAGGGACCTACGAGCAGTACTTC.

In its sample, this clone was seen a few times. The gene calls are TRBV19 and TRBJ1-1; a possible D gene is TRBD1 (6 bases). This CDR3 contains 13 residues. Germline CDR1 LNHDA, CDR2 SQIVND (reference sequence). Trimming shortened V by 9 bases and J by 2 bases, and 13 bases separated the two germline ends. CDR3 protein: CASANRVNTEAFF. The CDR3 nucleotides read TGTGCCAGCGCGAACAGGGTTAACACTGAAGCTTTCTTT.

This clone appeared a single time. This chain links TRBV2 with TRBJ2-5, with D perhaps matching TRBD1 (6 bases). Per germline, CDR1 SNHLY and CDR2 FYNNEI. Trimming pared 5 bases from V and 4 bases from J, leaving 20 bases between. The CDR3 length is 16 residues. The CDR3: CASSSGMKGEGETQYF. CDR3 bases: TGTGCCAGCAGTTCCGGGATGAAGGGGGAAGGAGAGACCCAGTACTTC.

The genes are TRBV11-2 and TRBJ1-2, with D maybe TRBD1 (5 bases). V was trimmed by 6 bases and J by 1 base, leaving 9 bases between them. The CDR3 is made up of 13 amino acids. The germline CDR1 and CDR2 sequences are SGHAT and FQNNGV. CDR3: CASSWDFNYGYTF. CDR3 bases: TGTGCCAGCAGTTGGGACTTTAACTATGGCTACACCTTC.

This sequence joins TRBV9 and TRBJ1-2; TRBD1 is a possible D gene (6 bases). Per germline, CDR1 SGDLS and CDR2 YYNGEE. CDR3 length: 13 residues. V dropped 2 bases and J dropped 4 bases, with 9 bases sitting between them. CDR3 protein: CASSVGQIYGYTF. The CDR3 bases are TGTGCCAGCAGCGTTGGACAGATCTATGGCTACACCTTC.

This chain links TRBV27 with TRBJ2-3, with 9 bases that match TRBD2. Germline V gene lookup returns CDR1 MNHEY and CDR2 SMNVEV (reference sequence). J lost 5 bases, V lost 6 bases, and 12 bases had no gene match. This CDR3 spans 16 amino acids. The CDR3: CASRRDSGRQLDTQYF. CDR3 DNA sequence: TGTGCCAGCAGGCGGGATAGCGGGAGACAATTAGATACGCAGTATTTT.

This chain joins TRBV6-1 and TRBJ1-1, with D possibly TRBD1 on 5 matching bases. The V gene lost 0 bases and the J gene lost 1 base, with 12 bases spanning the gap. Germline CDR1 MNHNS, CDR2 SASEGT. The CDR3 runs to 16 residues. CDR3 protein: CASSEAPGARNTEAFF. CDR3 nucleotide sequence: TGTGCCAGCAGTGAAGCGCCCGGGGCGAGGAACACTGAAGCTTTCTTT.